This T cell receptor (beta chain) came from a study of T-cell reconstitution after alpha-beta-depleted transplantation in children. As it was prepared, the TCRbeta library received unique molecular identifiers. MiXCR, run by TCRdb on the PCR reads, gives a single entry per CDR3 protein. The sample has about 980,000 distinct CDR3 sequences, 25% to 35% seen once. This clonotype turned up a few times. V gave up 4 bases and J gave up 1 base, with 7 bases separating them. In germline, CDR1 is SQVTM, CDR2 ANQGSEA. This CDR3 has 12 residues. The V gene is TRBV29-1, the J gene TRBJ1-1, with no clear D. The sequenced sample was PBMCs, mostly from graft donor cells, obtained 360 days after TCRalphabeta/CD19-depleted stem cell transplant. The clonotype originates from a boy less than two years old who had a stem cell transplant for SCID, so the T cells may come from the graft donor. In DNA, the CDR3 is TGCAGCGTTGCGACCAAGAACACTGAAGCTTTCTTT. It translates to CSVATKNTEAFF.